The 32 T cell receptor beta chains reported below all come from one sample, sequenced in a study of blood T cell repertoires in COVID-19. Here immunoSEQ multiplex PCR was the method, and the copy in TCRdb shows in-frame clones only, minus some. The sample shows approximately 150,000 clones, roughly 88% of them seen only once. Source material: peripheral blood. Every receptor here comes from a man between 65 and 85 years old with active COVID-19.

This clone was observed a single time. This chain joins TRBV24-1 and TRBJ2-3, with D tentatively TRBD1 (6 bases). Germline V CDR1 and CDR2: KGHDR, SFDVKD. With 9 bases removed from V and 1 base from J, the gap between germline ends came to 16 bases. The CDR3 covers 15 residues. CDR3 loop: CATSSGGDRTDTQYF. CDR3 in DNA: TGTGCCACCTCCTCTGGGGGCGATCGCACAGATACGCAGTATTTT.

This clone was found once. The chain combines TRBV29-1 with TRBJ2-3, with unresolved D. The CDR3 extends over 12 amino acids. V dropped 2 bases and J dropped 1 base, with 4 bases sitting between them. Germline V lookup: CDR1 SQVTM, CDR2 ANQGSEA. As DNA, the CDR3 is TGCAGCGTTGAAACAGGCACAGATACGCAGTATTTT. This codes for CSVETGTDTQYF.

The chain links TRBV28 to TRBJ2-7; no clear D gene. CDR1 and CDR2 (germline): MDHEN, SYDVKM. The V end lost 2 bases, the J end lost 6 bases, and 11 bases lay between the germline ends. This CDR3 is 13 amino acids long. The CDR3 sequence is CASSLRHPGEQYF. The CDR3 nucleotides are TGTGCCAGCAGTTTACGACATCCCGGCGAGCAGTACTTC.

V usage is TRBV11-3 and J usage is TRBJ2-2; 16 nucleotides match TRBD2. Germline values: CDR1 SGHNT, CDR2 YENEEA. The CDR3 extends over 18 amino acids. V trimming: 4 bases; J trimming: 3 bases; junction bases outside the gene matches: 5. CDR3 DNA sequence: TGTGCCAGCAGCTCGGGACTAGCGGGAGGGCCGGACACCGGGGAGCTGTTTTTT. It specifies CASSSGLAGGPDTGELFF.

The V call is TRBV30, the J call TRBJ1-1; 11 bases are a match to TRBD1. Germline trimming cut 4 bases from V and 4 bases from J; bases unmatched to any gene: 5. Per the germline V gene, CDR1 is GTSNPN and CDR2 is SVGIG (reference sequence). The CDR3 sequence is 14 residues long. In DNA, the CDR3 is TGTGCCTGGACTAGGACAGGGGGCATCACTGAAGCTTTCTTT. Protein product: CAWTRTGGITEAFF.

The chain links TRBV7-9 to TRBJ1-6; TRBD1 might be the D (6 bases). Germline loops: CDR1 SEHNR, CDR2 FQNEAQ (reference sequence). The CDR3 contains 15 residues. Deletions cut 3 bases from V and 10 bases from J, with 16 bases between. CDR3 residues: CASSFLDLGASPLHF. In nucleotides, the CDR3 is TGTGCCAGCAGCTTCCTTGACCTGGGGGCCTCACCCCTCCACTTT.

V is TRBV10-3 and J is TRBJ2-3; 10 bases are a match to TRBD2. CDR1 and CDR2 from the germline V gene are ENHRY and SYGVKD. The CDR3 covers 16 residues. With V trimmed by 0 bases and J by 6 bases, 6 bases remained unmatched. The CDR3 protein is CAISESSSGSSDTQYF. CDR3 DNA sequence: TGTGCCATCAGTGAGTCTTCTAGCGGGAGCTCGGATACGCAGTATTTT.

The chain employs TRBV7-6 and TRBJ2-4; 7 nucleotides line up with TRBD1. Unmatched junction bases numbered 7, after V lost 1 base and J lost 1 base. The CDR3 has 17 amino acids. Germline assignment: CDR1 SGHVS and CDR2 FNYEAQ. CDR3 protein: CASSLEVRGRAKNIQYF. The DNA of the CDR3 is TGTGCCAGCAGCTTAGAGGTTAGGGGGCGGGCCAAAAACATTCAGTACTTC. The full variable domain, completed using reference TRBV7-6 and TRBJ2-4, is GAGVSQSPRYKVTKRGQDVALRCDPISGHVSLYWYRQALGQGPEFLTYFNYEAQQDKSGLPNDRFSAERPEGSISTLTIQRTEQRDSAMYRCASSLEVRGRAKNIQYFGAGTRLSVL.

The chain employs TRBV5-1 and TRBJ1-1; the match to TRBD1 covers 10 bases. V lost 0 bases and J lost 6; bases outside the gene matches: 2. CDR3 length: 14 residues. Per germline, CDR1 SGHRS and CDR2 YFSETQ. This CDR3 reads CASSLAGTGAEAFF. In DNA form, the CDR3 reads TGCGCCAGCAGCTTGGCCGGGACAGGGGCTGAAGCTTTCTTT.

V usage is TRBV7-3 and J usage is TRBJ2-2; a possible D gene is TRBD2 (6 bases). Germline-derived CDR1 and CDR2 are SGHTA and FQGTGA. Trimming took 5 bases from V and 1 from J, leaving 14 bases between them. The CDR3 covers 16 residues. The CDR3 DNA is TGTGCCAGCAGCCGCTTCGCGGGGCGGAACACCGGGGAGCTGTTTTTT. This translates into CASSRFAGRNTGELFF.

The J gene is TRBJ2-3, the V gene TRBV9; TRBD2 agrees at 8 bases. V shed 4 bases, J shed 6 bases, and the junction held 10 bases outside the gene matches. This CDR3 has 15 amino acids. Germline V gene data show CDR1 as SGDLS and CDR2 as YYNGEE. The CDR3 bases are TGTGCCAGCAGCCCCAACGGGAGGGCCCCCGATACGCAGTATTTT. Amino acid sequence: CASSPNGRAPDTQYF.

This clone was seen once. The chain recombines TRBV20-1 with TRBJ2-7; no clear D gene. Trimming removed 5 bases from V and 5 bases from J, with 10 bases in between. This CDR3 has 11 amino acids. Per the germline V gene, CDR1 is DFQATT and CDR2 is SNEGSKA (reference sequence). The DNA of the CDR3 is TGCAGTGCTGGGCTACTGAACGAGCAGTACTTC. Its protein product is CSAGLLNEQYF.

V gene TRBV6-5 combines with J gene TRBJ1-5; D is undetermined. Per germline, CDR1 MNHEY and CDR2 SVGAGI. The CDR3 is made up of 13 amino acids. V lost 6 bases and J lost 3, with 9 bases in between. CDR3 sequence (DNA): TGTGCCAGCAGGAGGGTTTTCAATCAGCCCCAGCATTTT. The encoded protein is CASRRVFNQPQHF.

This clone was counted once. The genes are TRBV15 and TRBJ1-3; D gene unclear. The CDR3 is 16 residues long. Trimming left V 0 bases short and J 0 bases short, with 9 bases between. Looked up from germline, CDR1 is LNHNV and CDR2 is YYDKDF (reference sequence). The CDR3: CATSRDRQDSGNTIYF. In DNA form, the CDR3 reads TGTGCCACCAGCAGAGATAGGCAGGACTCTGGAAACACCATATATTTT.

This chain uses TRBV7-3 with TRBJ1-2; the D gene is possibly TRBD1 (5 bases). Germline assignment: CDR1 SGHTA and CDR2 FQGTGA. Trimming took off 5 bases at V and 0 bases at J, with 19 bases between the two ends. This CDR3 comprises 17 residues. The CDR3 coding sequence is TGTGCCAGCAGCCCCCAGGGAGGACGGCTTTCTAACTATGGCTACACCTTC. Protein sequence: CASSPQGGRLSNYGYTF.

The chain links TRBV28 to TRBJ2-3; TRBD2 might be the D (5 bases). Deletions cut 6 bases from V and 2 bases from J, with 15 bases between. The germline CDR1 and CDR2 sequences are MDHEN and SYDVKM. The CDR3 has 15 residues. This CDR3 is CASSVKLVITDTQYF. DNA for the CDR3: TGTGCCAGCAGCGTTAAACTAGTTATCACAGATACGCAGTATTTT.

V is TRBV24-1 and J is TRBJ2-1; the D is unclear. The CDR3 loop spans 12 amino acids. The germline V gene encodes CDR1 KGHDR and CDR2 SFDVKD. Trimming left V 0 bases short and J 7 bases short, with 3 bases between. CDR3 sequence reads: CATSDLRNEQFF. In DNA form, the CDR3 reads TGTGCCACCAGTGATTTGCGGAATGAGCAGTTCTTC.

The chain couples TRBV5-5 to TRBJ2-3; the D gene is possibly TRBD2 (5 bases). Trimming took 4 bases from V and 2 from J, leaving 20 bases between them. The CDR3 runs 17 residues. Germline assignment: CDR1 SGHKS and CDR2 YYEKEE (reference sequence). The CDR3 nucleotides read TGTGCCAGCAGCCTAGAGGGAACAGCCAGCTACACAGATACGCAGTATTTT. Protein product: CASSLEGTASYTDTQYF. The full variable domain, completed using reference TRBV5-5 and TRBJ2-3, is DAGVTQSPTHLIKTRGQQVTLRCSPISGHKSVSWYQQVLGQGPQFIFQYYEKEERGRGNFPDRFSARQFPNYSSELNVNALLLGDSALYLCASSLEGTASYTDTQYFGPGTRLTVL.

This sequence joins TRBV7-2 and TRBJ2-7; 10 bases are shared with TRBD1. The V gene end was trimmed by 3 bases and the J gene end by 3 bases; junction bases not matched to a gene: 2. Per the germline V gene, CDR1 is SGHTA and CDR2 is FQGNSA. The CDR3 loop spans 14 amino acids. Here the CDR3 DNA reads TGTGCCAGCAGCTTGCGGGACAGGGGCTACGAGCAGTACTTC. This codes for CASSLRDRGYEQYF.

This clone was seen a single time. This chain links TRBV27 with TRBJ1-4; D perhaps matches TRBD1 (5 bases). CDR1 and CDR2 (germline): MNHEY, SMNVEV (reference sequence). The V gene lost 3 bases and the J gene lost 7 bases, with 12 bases spanning the gap. The CDR3 is made up of 14 amino acids. This CDR3 is CASSFRAYGEKLFF. CDR3 sequence (DNA): TGTGCCAGCAGTTTCAGGGCCTATGGTGAAAAACTGTTTTTT.

The CDR3 DNA sequence: TGTGCCAGCTCACCGGTGAGGGTCCCTGGGGCCAACGTCCTGACTTTC. This translates into CASSPVRVPGANVLTF. V is TRBV18 and J is TRBJ2-6; D may be TRBD2 (5 bases). The V end lost 3 bases, the J end lost 2 bases, and 11 bases lay between the germline ends. Germline assignment: CDR1 KGHSH and CDR2 LQKENI. CDR3 length equals 16 residues.

This chain links TRBV6-5 with TRBJ1-1; TRBD1 aligns across 7 bases. CDR1 is MNHEY, CDR2 SVGAGI, per germline. V shed 7 bases, J shed 1 base, and the junction held 3 bases outside the gene matches. This CDR3 region has 13 residues. In nucleotides, the CDR3 is TGTGCCAGCAAAAACAGGGGGAACACTGAAGCTTTCTTT. Amino acid sequence: CASKNRGNTEAFF.

The chain recombines TRBV28 with TRBJ2-1; D ambiguous. Trimming removed 3 bases from V and 10 bases from J, with 10 bases in between. This CDR3 region has 12 residues. The germline CDR1 and CDR2 sequences are MDHEN and SYDVKM. The CDR3 DNA reads TGTGCCAGCAGTTTCGGTGGTTGGGAGCAGTTCTTC. Translating gives CASSFGGWEQFF.

The chain is built from TRBV19 and TRBJ1-5, with D hard to call. The germline V gene has CDR1 LNHDA and CDR2 SQIVND (reference sequence). The CDR3 is 14 residues long. Trimming took 6 bases from V and 4 from J, leaving 13 bases between them. CDR3 sequence reads: CASRDGGWNQPQHF. In DNA, the CDR3 is TGTGCCAGTAGGGACGGAGGATGGAATCAGCCCCAGCATTTT.

The genes are TRBV7-2 and TRBJ2-7; 10 nucleotides agree with TRBD1. The junction had 6 bases not matched to a gene; V was cut back by 6 bases and J by 1 base. CDR1 and CDR2 from the germline V gene are SGHTA and FQGNSA. The CDR3 runs to 15 residues. CDR3 sequence (DNA): TGTGCCAGCAGTGGACGGGACAGGGGATCCTACGAGCAGTACTTC. Protein: CASSGRDRGSYEQYF. Full variable domain (outside the CDR3, taken from reference TRBV7-2 and TRBJ2-7): GAGVSQSPSNKVTEKGKDVELRCDPISGHTALYWYRQSLGQGLEFLIYFQGNSAPDKSGLPSDRFSAERTGGSVSTLTIQRTQQEDSAVYLCASSGRDRGSYEQYFGPGTRLTVT.

The chain couples TRBV13 to TRBJ1-4, with 8 bases lining up with TRBD1. Germline lookup yields CDR1 PRHDT and CDR2 FYEKMQ (reference sequence). This CDR3 is built from 15 residues. After removal of 5 bases from V and 3 bases from J, the junction contained 5 bases not matched to a gene. CDR3 residues: CASSHQGAANEKLFF. The CDR3 DNA follows: TGTGCCAGCAGCCATCAGGGGGCAGCTAATGAAAAACTGTTTTTT.

J is TRBJ2-5 and V is TRBV3-1 (or the pseudogene TRBV3-2), with 10 positions matching TRBD2. The CDR3 consists of 16 residues. Trimming took 1 base from V and 5 from J; bases not matched to a gene: 7. Germline V gene lookup returns CDR1 LGHDT and CDR2 YNNKEL (reference sequence). CDR3 loop: CASSQAWTAGGETQYF. The CDR3, as DNA: TGTGCCAGCAGCCAAGCCTGGACAGCGGGAGGGGAGACCCAGTACTTC.

The V gene is TRBV14, the J gene TRBJ1-4; a weak D match, TRBD1 (5 bases). CDR1 and CDR2 (germline): SGHDN, FVKESK. The CDR3 spans 16 residues. The V end was cut by 4 bases, the J end by 4 bases, with 16 bases between. The CDR3 reads CASSPMDGGINEKLFF. The CDR3 region has the DNA TGTGCCAGCAGCCCCATGGACGGGGGAATTAATGAAAAACTGTTTTTT.

The rearrangement links TRBV27 to TRBJ2-1, with 9 positions matching TRBD2. The CDR3 is 15 amino acids. Looked up from germline, CDR1 is MNHEY and CDR2 is SMNVEV (reference sequence). V trimming: 3 bases; J trimming: 3 bases; junction bases outside the gene matches: 3. The CDR3 coding sequence is TGTGCCAGCAGTTTGGCACTAGCGGGCTACAATGAGCAGTTCTTC. Protein sequence: CASSLALAGYNEQFF.

V and J are TRBV6-2 or TRBV6-3 and TRBJ2-7; D tentatively fits TRBD1 or TRBD2 (7 bases each). Trimming shortened V by 4 bases and J by 4 bases, and 17 bases separated the two germline ends. Germline V CDR1 and CDR2: MNHEY, SVGEGT. CDR3 size: 15 residues. CDR3 bases: TGTGCCAGCAGTTCCTCAGGGGGAGGGTCGTACGAGCAGTACTTC. Amino acids: CASSSSGGGSYEQYF.

The count of this clone is one. V and J are TRBV19 and TRBJ1-2; 8 positions match TRBD1. V trimming: 2 bases; J trimming: 6 bases; junction bases outside the gene matches: 5. Germline V lookup: CDR1 LNHDA, CDR2 SQIVND (reference sequence). This CDR3 contains 14 residues. CDR3 amino acids: CASSIKRQGNGYTF. The CDR3 nucleotides read TGTGCCAGTAGTATAAAGCGACAGGGGAATGGCTACACCTTC.

CDR3 bases: TGTGCCAGCAGCTTAGGGACAGGGGCGGATGAAAAACTGTTTTTT. It translates to CASSLGTGADEKLFF. This chain links TRBV11-2 with TRBJ1-4, with TRBD1 matching 9 bases. The V and J ends lost 1 base and 6 bases, in that order; junction bases with no gene match: 3. Germline lookup yields CDR1 SGHAT and CDR2 FQNNGV. The CDR3 loop spans 15 amino acids.